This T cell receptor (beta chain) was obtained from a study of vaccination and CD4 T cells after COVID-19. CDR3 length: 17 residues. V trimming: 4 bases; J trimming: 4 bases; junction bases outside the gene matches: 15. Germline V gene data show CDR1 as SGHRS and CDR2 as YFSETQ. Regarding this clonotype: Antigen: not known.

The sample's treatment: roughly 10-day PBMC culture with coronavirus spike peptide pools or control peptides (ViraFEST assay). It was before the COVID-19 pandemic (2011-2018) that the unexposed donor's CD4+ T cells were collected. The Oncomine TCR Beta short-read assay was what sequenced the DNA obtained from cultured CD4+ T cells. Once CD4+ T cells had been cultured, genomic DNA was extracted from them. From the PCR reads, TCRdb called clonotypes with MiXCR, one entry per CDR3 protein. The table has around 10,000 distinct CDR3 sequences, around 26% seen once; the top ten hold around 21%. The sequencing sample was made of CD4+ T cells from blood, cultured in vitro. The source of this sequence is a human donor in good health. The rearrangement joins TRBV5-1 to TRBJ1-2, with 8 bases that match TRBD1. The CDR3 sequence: CASSPEGTGRVSYGYTF. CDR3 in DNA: TGCGCCAGCAGCCCGGAGGGGACAGGAAGAGTTTCCTATGGCTACACCTTC.